This entry describes one TCR beta chain. These data originate in a study of blood T cell repertoires in COVID-19. Study summary: COVID-19 samples collected from the United States, Italy and Spain covered acute and convalescent phases. PBMCs, B-cell-depleted T cells, or T cells were the source of the cDNA or gDNA that made up the material.

In the original analysis: How many nucleated cells were present was estimated from reference gene primer amplification. Sequencing used immunoSEQ multiplex PCR; TCRdb keeps in-frame clones, though not all of them. V, J and clone size are taken as reported in that table, and D and trimming were inferred from the DNA itself. This sample has more than 150,000 clones, with approximately 89% found just once. The sequencing input was peripheral blood. The receptor was isolated from a man between 35 and 55 years old with active or convalescent COVID-19.

The CDR3 region has the DNA TGTGCCAGCAGCCCCAAGGCGGGGGCAGCCTACAATGAGCAGTTCTTC. Its translation is CASSPKAGAAYNEQFF. The chain uses TRBV7-6 and TRBJ2-1; possibly TRBD2 for D (7 bases). This CDR3 spans 16 amino acids. Germline assignment: CDR1 SGHVS and CDR2 FNYEAQ. Trimming shortened V by 5 bases and J by 2 bases, and 16 bases separated the two germline ends.